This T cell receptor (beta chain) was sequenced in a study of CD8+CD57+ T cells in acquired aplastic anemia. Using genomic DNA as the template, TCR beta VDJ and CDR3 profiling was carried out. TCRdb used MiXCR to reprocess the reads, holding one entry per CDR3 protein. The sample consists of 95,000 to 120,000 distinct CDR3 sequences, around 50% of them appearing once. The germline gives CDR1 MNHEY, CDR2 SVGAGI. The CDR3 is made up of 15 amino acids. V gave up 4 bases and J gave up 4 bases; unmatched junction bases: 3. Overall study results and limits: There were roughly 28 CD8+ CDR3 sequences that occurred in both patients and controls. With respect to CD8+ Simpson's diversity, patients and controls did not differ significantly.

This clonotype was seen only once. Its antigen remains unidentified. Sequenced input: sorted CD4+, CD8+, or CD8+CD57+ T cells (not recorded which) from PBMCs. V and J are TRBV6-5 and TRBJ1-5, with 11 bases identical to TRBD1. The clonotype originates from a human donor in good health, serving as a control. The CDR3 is CASSLGDRGNQPQHF. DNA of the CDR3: TGTGCCAGCAGTTTAGGGGACAGGGGGAATCAGCCCCAGCATTTT.